These 24 T cell receptor beta chains originate from one sample sequenced in a study of liver allograft versus peripheral blood T cells. Background on the study: Recipients' peripheral blood served as the comparator for T cell receptor repertoires in transplanted livers.

TCRdb passed the reads through MiXCR, listing each CDR3 protein once. Seen here are several thousand distinct CDR3 sequences, around 16% observed once, and the top ten hold 7.9%. These receptors were obtained from a human patient who had a liver transplant. Some T cells may be provided by the graft donor.

This chain links TRBV12-3 or TRBV12-4 with TRBJ1-3; D gene unclear. There are 12 residues in the CDR3. V was cut by 3 bases and J by 4 bases, with 4 bases left in between. The CDR3 loop reads CASSFGGNTIYF. The CDR3 DNA reads TGTGCCAGCAGTTTTGGGGGAAACACCATATATTTT.

This clonotype was seen a handful of times. The V call is TRBV9, the J call TRBJ1-6; D not certain. Between the trimmed V and J ends, which lost 0 bases and 6 bases, there was a span of 10 bases. The germline gives CDR1 SGDLS, CDR2 YYNGEE. The CDR3 runs 15 residues. The CDR3 DNA follows: TGTGCCAGCAGCGTAGCTCCTACCCGTAATTCACCCCTCCACTTT. It yields the protein CASSVAPTRNSPLHF.

By frequency in the sample, this clonotype is medium-sized. The CDR3 nucleotides are TGTGCCAGCAGCTCGGGACGGCCTAACTATGGCTACACCTTC. It specifies CASSSGRPNYGYTF. This chain links TRBV5-6 with TRBJ1-2, with D perhaps matching TRBD1 (5 bases). Looked up from germline, CDR1 is SGHDT and CDR2 is YYEEEE. V lost 3 bases to trimming and J lost 0 bases, with 9 bases between them. CDR3 size: 14 residues.

By proportion, this clonotype is medium-sized (0.01 to 0.1%). The rearrangement uses TRBV18 and TRBJ2-7, with D unresolved. The germline gives CDR1 KGHSH, CDR2 LQKENI. The CDR3 runs to 13 residues. V lost 7 bases to trimming and J lost 0 bases, with 10 bases between them. Here the CDR3 DNA reads TGTGCCAGCTGCGCCCCGAGCTCCTACGAGCAGTACTTC. Translation gives CASCAPSSYEQYF.

This rearrangement joins TRBV6-5 to TRBJ2-5, with TRBD1 matching over 8 bases. This CDR3 comprises 15 residues. Trimming cost V 6 bases and J 2 bases; bases outside gene matches: 8. From germline, CDR1 is MNHEY and CDR2 SVGAGI. CDR3 nucleotide sequence: TGTGCCAGCAGAAGGACAGGGACCTTTCAAGAGACCCAGTACTTC. Translated, it gives CASRRTGTFQETQYF.

This clonotype was observed many times. The gene calls are TRBV29-1 and TRBJ2-3, with D unclear. Germline V gene data show CDR1 as SQVTM and CDR2 as ANQGSEA. V was shortened by 6 bases and J by 2 bases, with 12 bases between the two germline ends. This CDR3 comprises 13 residues. CDR3 bases: TGCAGCGTCCCCTCGGGCTCCACAGATACGCAGTATTTT. It is translated as CSVPSGSTDTQYF.

The gene calls are TRBV19 and TRBJ2-2; D tentatively fits TRBD1 or TRBD2 (6 bases each). Trimming cost V 8 bases and J 1 base, with 17 bases left between them. This CDR3 is 16 amino acids long. Per germline, CDR1 LNHDA and CDR2 SQIVND (reference sequence). For the CDR3, the DNA is TGTGCCAGTCAAGAGGGGGGCTTACTGAACACCGGGGAGCTGTTTTTT. Amino acid sequence: CASQEGGLLNTGELFF.

A few counts support this clonotype. The chain is built from TRBV2 and TRBJ1-4, with D possibly matching TRBD1 (5 bases). The CDR3 spans 15 residues. Between the trimmed V and J ends, which lost 3 bases and 5 bases, there was a span of 13 bases. Per germline, CDR1 SNHLY and CDR2 FYNNEI. CDR3 bases: TGTGCCAGCAGTGAGTTGGGACTATCCAATGAAAAACTGTTTTTT. It codes for CASSELGLSNEKLFF.

This clonotype showed up just a few times. The CDR3 region is CASSLGRAGTEAFF. The DNA for the CDR3 is TGTGCCAGCAGCTTGGGCAGGGCGGGCACTGAAGCTTTCTTT. The chain couples TRBV7-9 to TRBJ1-1; tentative D call: TRBD1 (5 bases). From germline, CDR1 is SEHNR and CDR2 FQNEAQ (reference sequence). The CDR3 consists of 14 residues. Trimming removed 3 bases at V and 4 bases at J, with 12 bases between.

This chain links TRBV20-1 with TRBJ1-2, with D uncertain. Trimming took off 0 bases at V and 8 bases at J, with 13 bases between the two ends. The germline V gene has CDR1 DFQATT and CDR2 SNEGSKA (reference sequence). The CDR3 is 13 residues long. The CDR3 coding sequence is TGCAGTGCTAGAGATCGGAAGGGCTGGGGCTACACCTTC. It codes for CSARDRKGWGYTF.

In its sample, this clonotype was seen a few times. The gene calls are TRBV10-3 and TRBJ2-1, with D perhaps matching TRBD1 or TRBD2 (7 bases each). Germline values: CDR1 ENHRY, CDR2 SYGVKD. With 0 bases removed from V and 7 bases from J, the gap between germline ends came to 16 bases. This CDR3 contains 16 residues. The CDR3 sequence is CAISESSRGGRNEQFF. CDR3 sequence (DNA): TGTGCCATCAGTGAGTCGAGCAGGGGGGGCCGGAATGAGCAGTTCTTC.

Sample share makes this clonotype medium-sized. This sequence joins TRBV14 and TRBJ2-6; D unclear. The V end was cut by 1 base, the J end by 5 bases, with 6 bases between. The CDR3 runs to 14 residues. From germline, CDR1 is SGHDN and CDR2 FVKESK. The CDR3 coding sequence is TGTGCCAGCAGCCAAGGCTCCCGGGCCAACGTCCTGACTTTC. It codes for CASSQGSRANVLTF.

Within the sample, this clonotype is medium-sized. The chain uses TRBV19 and TRBJ2-7; D gene unclear. Trimming cost V 5 bases and J 3 bases, with 11 bases left between them. This CDR3 is built from 13 residues. Germline V CDR1 and CDR2: LNHDA, SQIVND (reference sequence). CDR3 nucleotides: TGTGCCAGTAGTTCCACAAGGCTCTACGAGCAGTACTTC. Protein: CASSSTRLYEQYF. The complete variable domain, with remaining parts taken from reference TRBV19 and TRBJ2-7, reads DGGITQSPKYLFRKEGQNVTLSCEQNLNHDAMYWYRQDPGQGLRLIYYSQIVNDFQKGDIAEGYSVSREKKESFPLTVTSAQKNPTAFYLCASSSTRLYEQYFGPGTRLTVT.

By frequency in the sample, this clonotype is medium-sized. V is TRBV7-9 and J is TRBJ1-2, with D unresolved. Germline V gives CDR1 SEHNR, CDR2 FQNEAQ (reference sequence). The ends were cut back, 3 bases at V and 2 bases at J, with 7 bases in the middle. This CDR3 is built from 13 residues. CDR3 protein: CASSFGENYGYTF. The CDR3 nucleotides are TGTGCCAGCAGCTTCGGTGAGAACTATGGCTACACCTTC.

By frequency in the sample, this clonotype is medium-sized. J is TRBJ2-6 and V is TRBV19; D uncertain. Germline CDR1 and CDR2: LNHDA and SQIVND (reference sequence). This CDR3 spans 14 amino acids. The V and J ends lost 3 bases and 2 bases respectively, with 5 bases between them. CDR3 in amino acids: CASSISPGANVLTF. The DNA for the CDR3 is TGTGCCAGTAGTATTTCCCCTGGGGCCAACGTCCTGACTTTC.

This clonotype is medium-sized in the sample. This chain joins TRBV30 and TRBJ1-6, with 7 bases identical to TRBD1. The V gene end was trimmed by 1 base and the J gene end by 2 bases; junction bases not matched to a gene: 8. The germline CDR1 and CDR2 sequences are GTSNPN and SVGIG (reference sequence). This CDR3 is built from 17 residues. CDR3 sequence (DNA): TGTGCCTGGAGTGCGGGACAGACCTCACCCTATAATTCACCCCTCCACTTT. It yields the protein CAWSAGQTSPYNSPLHF. Complete variable domain (other parts from reference TRBV30 and TRBJ1-6): SQTIHQWPATLVQPVGSPLSLECTVEGTSNPNLYWYRQAAGRGLQLLFYSVGIGQISSEVPQNLSASRPQDRQFILSSKKLLLSDSGFYLCAWSAGQTSPYNSPLHFGNGTRLTVT.

By proportion, this clonotype is medium-sized. The DNA for the CDR3 is TGTGCCAGCAGCTTGTACGGAGCGGGTTCCACCTATGGCTACACCTTC. This encodes CASSLYGAGSTYGYTF. This sequence joins TRBV5-6 and TRBJ1-2; D is undetermined. CDR3 length: 16 residues. Germline V lookup: CDR1 SGHDT, CDR2 YYEEEE. Trimming cost V 1 base and J 4 bases, with 17 bases left between them.

This clonotype came up a few times. The rearrangement joins TRBV27 to TRBJ2-1, with D possibly matching TRBD1 (6 bases). CDR1 MNHEY and CDR2 SMNVEV come from the germline V gene (reference sequence). The V gene lost 4 bases and the J gene lost 7 bases, with 8 bases spanning the gap. This CDR3 is built from 12 residues. The chain's CDR3 is CASSYGQNEQFF. CDR3 nucleotides: TGTGCCAGCAGTTACGGACAGAATGAGCAGTTCTTC.

By share, this clonotype ranks as medium-sized. This sequence joins TRBV15 and TRBJ1-6, with a weak D call TRBD1 (5 bases). The CDR3 has 16 amino acids. The ends were cut back, 0 bases at V and 7 bases at J, with 13 bases in the middle. Germline loops: CDR1 LNHNV, CDR2 YYDKDF (reference sequence). CDR3 amino acids: CATSREPGRTNSPLHF. CDR3 DNA: TGTGCCACCAGCAGAGAACCCGGACGGACAAATTCACCCCTCCACTTT.

Remarks on this clonotype: A junction end diverges from the germline sequence, so it may reflect a read error. The V call is TRBV20-1, the J call TRBJ1-1; D unclear. The CDR3 consists of 8 residues. The germline V gene has CDR1 DFQATT and CDR2 SNEGSKA (reference sequence). CDR3 protein: CSAGLRSF. CDR3 sequence (DNA): TGCAGTGCCGGACTGCGGAGCTTT.

This clonotype was counted ten times or more. CDR3 sequence: CASSLTRYEQYF. The CDR3 DNA reads TGTGCCAGCAGCCTTACCCGATACGAGCAGTACTTC. This chain joins TRBV5-6 and TRBJ2-7, with D unclear. CDR3 size: 12 residues. The V and J ends lost 4 bases and 4 bases respectively, with 9 bases between them. CDR1 is SGHDT and CDR2 is YYEEEE in the germline V gene.

J is TRBJ2-3 and V is TRBV7-2; 8 positions match TRBD2. The CDR3 is 12 amino acids. V dropped 8 bases and J dropped 4; count of bases not matched to a gene: 2. CDR1 is SGHTA, CDR2 FQGNSA, per germline. The CDR3 DNA reads TGTGCCAGCGACGGGGGGGCAGATACGCAGTATTTT. As protein: CASDGGADTQYF.

This chain links TRBV5-4 with TRBJ1-5, with D maybe TRBD1 (6 bases). This CDR3 contains 15 residues. The V gene lost 0 bases and the J gene lost 4 bases, with 11 bases spanning the gap. Per the germline V gene, CDR1 is SGHNT and CDR2 is YYREEE (reference sequence). The chain's CDR3 is CASSLGGQGNQPQHF. The CDR3 bases are TGTGCCAGCAGCTTGGGGGGGCAGGGGAATCAGCCCCAGCATTTT.

This clonotype showed up just a few times. This chain joins TRBV5-3 and TRBJ1-5; D is uncertain. TRBV5-3 is sorted into the ORF group, with uncertain function. The CDR3 covers 13 residues. V lost 3 bases and J 0 bases, leaving 4 bases between the germline ends. The CDR3 sequence: CARSSISNQPQHF. In DNA form, the CDR3 reads TGTGCCAGAAGCTCGATTAGCAATCAGCCCCAGCATTTT.